Ten or more counts support the clone carrying this T cell receptor (beta chain). No antigen is known for it. This entry is derived from a study of prognosis after radiotherapy for stage I lung cancer. The V gene end was trimmed by 8 bases and the J gene end by 0 bases; junction bases not matched to a gene: 13. Germline CDR1 reads MDHEN; CDR2 reads SYDVKM. The CDR3 has 16 amino acids. TCR beta CDR3 was amplified from genomic DNA by two-round multiplex PCR. The use of primers specific to each TRBV and TRBJ gene characterized first-round PCR. MiXCR, run by TCRdb on the multiplex PCR reads, gives a single entry per CDR3 protein. The sample has 14,000 or so distinct CDR3 sequences; 30% to 40% are singletons. Whole-study findings and limits: There was no determination made of whether the expanded TCR clones were tumor-specific.

This receptor was identified in a donor at least 50 years old with non-small cell lung cancer. The chain employs TRBV28 and TRBJ2-7; 7 bases are a match to TRBD1. The specimen was PBMCs, collected before or after stereotactic body radiation therapy (not recorded which). The CDR3 here is CASGSSGQRISYEQYF. CDR3 sequence (DNA): TGTGCCAGCGGTTCGTCGGGACAGAGAATCTCCTACGAGCAGTACTTC.